The present TCR beta chain was sequenced within a study of T-cell memory formation after mild COVID-19. TCRdb reprocessed the 5' RACE reads with MiXCR, giving one entry per CDR3 protein. Of fewer than 200,000 distinct CDR3 sequences in the sample, 20% to 25% were seen once. The sequenced sample was PBMCs or a T cell subset sorted from them (not recorded which). The sequence came from an adult woman who had mild COVID-19 (a few samples of this study predate the infection). Cell type and time point are not known.

The CDR3 DNA is TGTGCCAGCAGTTTTAGTACCGAGCCGTGGCAGCCCCAGCATTTT. Encoded protein: CASSFSTEPWQPQHF. This chain connects TRBV12-3 or TRBV12-4 to TRBJ1-5; D is ambiguous. The CDR3 sequence is 15 residues long. V was cut by 3 bases and J by 7 bases, with 16 bases left in between.